This T cell receptor beta chain comes out of a study of human T cells and chemical hapten exposure. On the study more broadly: Largely, small differences in pooled library volume made per-sample TCR yields vary.

V lost 7 bases and J lost 7; bases outside the gene matches: 3. This CDR3 region has 12 residues. Germline V gene sequence: CDR1 MNHNS, CDR2 SASEGT. The time point: healthy volunteer bleed at 2 weeks. Unfractionated whole blood was the source from which total RNA was extracted. TCRdb fed the RACE reads into MiXCR, producing one record per CDR3 protein. Of tens of thousands of distinct CDR3 sequences listed, 7.4% were seen once; the top ten hold 9% to 10%. This clonotype has more than one count but fewer than ten. This TCR came from a human donor in good health. Some clones in this sample may be carry-over from other donors' samples. The chain has TRBV6-1 and TRBJ1-1; TRBD1 matches at 10 bases. Sample: whole blood. The CDR3 reads CASIWDRGEAFF. The CDR3 DNA reads as TGTGCCAGCATATGGGACAGGGGTGAAGCTTTCTTT.